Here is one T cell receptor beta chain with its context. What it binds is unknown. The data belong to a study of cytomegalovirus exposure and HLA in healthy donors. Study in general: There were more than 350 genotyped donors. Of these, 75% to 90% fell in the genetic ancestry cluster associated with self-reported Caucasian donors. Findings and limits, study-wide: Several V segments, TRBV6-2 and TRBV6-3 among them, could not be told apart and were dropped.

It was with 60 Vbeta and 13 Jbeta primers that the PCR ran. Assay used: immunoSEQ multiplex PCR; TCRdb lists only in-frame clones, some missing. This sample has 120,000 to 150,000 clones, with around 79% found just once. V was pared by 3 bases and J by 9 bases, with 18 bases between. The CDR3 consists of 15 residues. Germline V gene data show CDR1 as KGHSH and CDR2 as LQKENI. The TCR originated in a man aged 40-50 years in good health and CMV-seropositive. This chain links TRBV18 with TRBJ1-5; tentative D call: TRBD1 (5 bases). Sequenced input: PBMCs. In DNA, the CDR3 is TGTGCCAGCTCACCGGGTCAGGGCGACCATTGGCCCCAGCATTTT. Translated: CASSPGQGDHWPQHF.